The 19 T cell receptor beta chains in this list originate from one sample, sequenced in a study of blood T cell repertoires in COVID-19 (dated by TCRdb to between 2020 and 2021). Libraries were built with the immunoSEQ multiplex PCR assay. Entries here come from immuneACCESS through TCRdb and include only in-frame sequences with V and J called. Some clones fail to appear in such tables; in the studies checked, an unresolved V gene covers under half of the shortfall, and the cause of the remainder is unknown. Here the sample has some 220,000 clones; almost 85% occur a single time. The ten largest make up more than 4.5% of the sample. Sequenced sample: peripheral blood. These receptors all stem from a man aged 50 or older with COVID-19, enrolled during active disease.

J is TRBJ2-5 and V is TRBV19; TRBD1 is a possible D gene (5 bases). Germline V gene data show CDR1 as LNHDA and CDR2 as SQIVND (reference sequence). V lost 5 bases to trimming and J lost 5 bases, with 9 bases between them. The CDR3 totals 12 residues. The CDR3 DNA reads as TGTGCCAGTAGTGAGGCAGGGGAGACCCAGTACTTC. Its translation is CASSEAGETQYF.

The chain couples TRBV16 to TRBJ2-6, with unresolved D. Germline-derived CDR1 and CDR2 are KGHSY and FQNENV. The CDR3 has 16 residues. Trimming stripped 0 bases from V and 0 bases from J, with 6 bases between. Here the CDR3 DNA reads TGTGCCAGCAGCCAATCGAGGAGCTCTGGGGCCAACGTCCTGACTTTC. It encodes CASSQSRSSGANVLTF.

V and J are TRBV12-3 or TRBV12-4 and TRBJ1-2; D perhaps matches TRBD1 (5 bases). The CDR3 length is 13 residues. V lost 5 bases to trimming and J lost 8 bases, with 15 bases between them. The CDR3 loop is CASSRWDLGGYTF. The CDR3 bases are TGTGCCAGCAGTCGATGGGACTTGGGAGGCTACACCTTC.

In the case of this clone: At one end, the junction sequence differs from germline, possibly due to a read error. The V gene is TRBV7-2, the J gene TRBJ2-3; a possible D gene is TRBD2 (5 bases). Germline CDR1 is SGHTA and CDR2 is FQGNSA. This CDR3 region has 15 residues. Here the CDR3 reads CASSLAGFTGDTQYF. CDR3 in DNA: TGTGCCAGCAGCCTAGCTGGATTCACGGGGGATACGCAGTATTTT.

The chain recombines TRBV7-3 with TRBJ2-2; D is ambiguous. The V end lost 5 bases, the J end lost 3 bases, and 7 bases lay between the germline ends. Germline V lookup: CDR1 SGHTA, CDR2 FQGTGA. The length of the CDR3 is 13 residues. Written as DNA, the CDR3 is TGTGCCAGCAGCGAAGACTACACCGGGGAGCTGTTTTTT. As protein: CASSEDYTGELFF.

The chain recombines TRBV20-1 with TRBJ1-1; no clear D. V gave up 5 bases and J gave up 0 bases, with 4 bases separating them. The CDR3 runs to 11 residues. Germline CDR1 reads DFQATT; CDR2 reads SNEGSKA (reference sequence). The CDR3: CSADMNTEAFF. The CDR3, as DNA: TGCAGTGCTGACATGAACACTGAAGCTTTCTTT.

The chain uses TRBV30 and TRBJ2-1; 7 bases agree with TRBD1. The ends lost 1 base at V and 7 bases at J; junction bases unmatched: 4. This CDR3 contains 13 residues. Germline assignment: CDR1 GTSNPN and CDR2 SVGIG (reference sequence). In DNA form, the CDR3 reads TGTGCCTGGAGTGGGGACAGTGGAAATGAGCAGTTCTTC. Residues: CAWSGDSGNEQFF.

V is TRBV3-1 (or the pseudogene TRBV3-2) and J is TRBJ2-7; no reliable D call. The germline V and J ends were trimmed by 5 bases and 2 bases, with 16 bases remaining between them. This CDR3 has 15 residues. The germline V gene encodes CDR1 LGHDT and CDR2 YNNKEL (reference sequence). CDR3 sequence (DNA): TGTGCCAGCAGCTCAGCCGGAAACAGCCCCTACGAGCAGTACTTC. This encodes CASSSAGNSPYEQYF.

V is TRBV18 and J is TRBJ2-2, with D maybe TRBD1 (5 bases). The CDR3 is made up of 14 amino acids. The V end was cut by 3 bases, the J end by 1 base, with 6 bases between. Germline loops: CDR1 KGHSH, CDR2 LQKENI. CDR3 DNA: TGTGCCAGCTCACCTCAGGGGAACACCGGGGAGCTGTTTTTT. Residues: CASSPQGNTGELFF.

The chain uses TRBV2 and TRBJ1-5; D call uncertain. The CDR3 is 15 amino acids. The V and J ends lost 1 base and 0 bases respectively, with 7 bases between them. The germline V gene has CDR1 SNHLY and CDR2 FYNNEI. CDR3 in amino acids: CASSEEQFSNQPQHF. In DNA form, the CDR3 reads TGTGCCAGCAGTGAAGAACAGTTTAGCAATCAGCCCCAGCATTTT.

This clone was counted once. The CDR3 loop reads CASSSTGLAQETQYF. Written as DNA, the CDR3 is TGTGCCAGCAGCTCGACTGGACTAGCCCAAGAGACCCAGTACTTC. The chain uses TRBV5-8 and TRBJ2-5; 8 nucleotides agree with TRBD2. After removal of 3 bases from V and 1 base from J, the junction contained 5 bases not matched to a gene. Germline lookup yields CDR1 SGHTS and CDR2 YDEGEE. This CDR3 is built from 15 residues.

V usage is TRBV9 and J usage is TRBJ1-2, with 7 bases aligning to TRBD1. This CDR3 comprises 16 residues. Germline CDR1 is SGDLS and CDR2 is YYNGEE. V trimming: 0 bases; J trimming: 4 bases; junction bases outside the gene matches: 9. CDR3 in DNA: TGTGCCAGCAGCGTAGAGTACAGGGGAATTGGCTATGGCTACACCTTC. Protein sequence: CASSVEYRGIGYGYTF.

V and J are TRBV3-1 (or the pseudogene TRBV3-2) and TRBJ2-4; D uncertain. Germline V CDR1 and CDR2: LGHDT, YNNKEL (reference sequence). CDR3 length: 12 residues. V dropped 5 bases and J dropped 3 bases, with 5 bases sitting between them. The CDR3 sequence is CASSSNKNIQYF. The CDR3 DNA reads TGTGCCAGCAGCTCCAACAAAAACATTCAGTACTTC.

The chain couples TRBV6-6 to TRBJ2-3, with D possibly matching TRBD1 (5 bases). The CDR3 has 17 amino acids. Germline assignment: CDR1 MNHNY and CDR2 SVGAGI (reference sequence). With 5 bases removed from V and 3 bases from J, the gap between germline ends came to 21 bases. The CDR3 sequence is CASSPIWGLEWTDTQYF. CDR3 coding DNA: TGTGCCAGCAGTCCCATTTGGGGCCTGGAATGGACAGATACGCAGTATTTT.

J is TRBJ1-2 and V is TRBV10-3; TRBD1 agrees at 8 bases. This CDR3 has 14 residues. Germline CDR1 ENHRY, CDR2 SYGVKD. V was pared by 7 bases and J by 3 bases, with 7 bases of the junction left unmatched. The CDR3 DNA reads as TGTGCCATCACCAAGGACAGGGCAGACTATGGCTACACCTTC. Translating it yields CAITKDRADYGYTF.

CDR3: CASSLGGTQGSYEQYF. The CDR3 DNA is TGTGCCAGCAGCTTGGGTGGGACACAGGGGTCCTACGAGCAGTACTTC. This chain joins TRBV5-4 and TRBJ2-7; 7 bases are shared with TRBD1. The trim removed 0 bases at V and 1 base at J, leaving 7 bases unmatched. CDR3 length: 16 residues. Per germline, CDR1 SGHNT and CDR2 YYREEE (reference sequence). Together with reference TRBV5-4 and TRBJ2-7, the CDR3 gives the full variable domain: ETGVTQSPTHLIKTRGQQVTLRCSSQSGHNTVSWYQQALGQGPQFIFQYYREEENGRGNFPPRFSGLQFPNYSSELNVNALELDDSALYLCASSLGGTQGSYEQYFGPGTRLTVT.

About this clone: The junction departs from germline at one end; a sequencing error may be responsible. The V and J genes are TRBV7-7 and TRBJ2-3; a weak D match, TRBD2 (6 bases). The CDR3 sequence is 12 residues long. Germline V CDR1 and CDR2: SSHAT, FNYEAQ (reference sequence). This CDR3 reads CASSSAAGKQYF. Here the CDR3 DNA reads TGTGCTAGCAGCTCCGCCGCGGGGAAGCAGTATTTT. The entire variable domain, with the rest obtained from reference TRBV7-7 and TRBJ2-3, is as follows: GAGVSQSPRYKVTKRGQDVTLRCDPISSHATLYWYQQALGQGPEFLTYFNYEAQPDKSGLPSDRFSAERPEGSISTLTIQRTEQRDSAMYRCASSSAAGKQYFGPGTRLTVL.

CDR3 bases: TGCGCCAGCAGCCTAATTTTAGCGGGGGGTTCCTACAATGAGCAGTTCTTC. Its translation: CASSLILAGGSYNEQFF. This chain connects TRBV4-1 to TRBJ2-1, with TRBD2 matching over 10 bases. The trim removed 4 bases at V and 1 base at J, leaving 7 bases unmatched. The germline V gene has CDR1 MGHRA and CDR2 YSYEKL. The CDR3 loop spans 17 amino acids.

The chain has TRBV18 and TRBJ2-6, with a weak D call TRBD2 (5 bases). The CDR3 contains 16 residues. The germline CDR1 and CDR2 sequences are KGHSH and LQKENI. V was pared by 6 bases and J by 0 bases, with 12 bases between. The CDR3 here is CASSTDFPSGANVLTF. CDR3 in DNA: TGTGCCAGCTCGACGGACTTCCCCTCTGGGGCCAACGTCCTGACTTTC.